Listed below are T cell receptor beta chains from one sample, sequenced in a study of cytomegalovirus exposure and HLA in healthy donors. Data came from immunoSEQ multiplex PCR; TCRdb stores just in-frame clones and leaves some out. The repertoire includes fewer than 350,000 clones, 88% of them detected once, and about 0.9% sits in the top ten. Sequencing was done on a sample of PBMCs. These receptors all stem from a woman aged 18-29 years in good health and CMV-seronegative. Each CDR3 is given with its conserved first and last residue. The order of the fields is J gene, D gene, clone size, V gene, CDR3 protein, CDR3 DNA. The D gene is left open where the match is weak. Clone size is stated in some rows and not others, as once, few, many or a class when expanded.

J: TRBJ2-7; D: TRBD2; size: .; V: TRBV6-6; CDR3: CASSGLAEIYEQYF; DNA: TGTGCCAGCAGTGGACTAGCGGAAATATACGAGCAGTACTTC
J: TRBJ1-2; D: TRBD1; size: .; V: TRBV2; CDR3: CASSGQEISGYTF; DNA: TGTGCCAGCAGCGGACAGGAAATTTCGGGCTACACCTTC
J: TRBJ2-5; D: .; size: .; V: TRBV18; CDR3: CASSPQEQGDETQYF; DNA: TGTGCCAGCTCACCACAAGAACAGGGCGATGAGACCCAGTACTTC
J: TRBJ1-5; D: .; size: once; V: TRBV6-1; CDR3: CASSEVWGPSNQPQHF; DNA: TGTGCCAGCAGTGAAGTTTGGGGGCCTAGCAATCAGCCCCAGCATTTT
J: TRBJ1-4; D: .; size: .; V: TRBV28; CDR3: CASSPSATVNEKLFF; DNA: TGTGCCAGCAGTCCCTCGGCGACAGTTAATGAAAAACTGTTTTTT
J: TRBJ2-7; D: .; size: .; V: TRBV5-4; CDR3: CASSTGTTDYEQYF; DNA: TGTGCCAGCAGCACCGGGACAACGGACTACGAGCAGTACTTC
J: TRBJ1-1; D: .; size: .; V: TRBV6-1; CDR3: CASSVSSISLITEAFF; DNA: TGTGCCAGCAGTGTGTCCAGTATAAGTCTGATCACTGAAGCTTTCTTT
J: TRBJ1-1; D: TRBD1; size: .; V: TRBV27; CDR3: CASSSTGLNTEAFF; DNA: TGTGCCAGCAGTTCGACAGGGCTAAACACTGAAGCTTTCTTT
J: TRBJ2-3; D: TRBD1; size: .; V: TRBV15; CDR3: CATSRTGTGGWSTDTQYF; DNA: TGTGCCACCAGCAGAACCGGGACAGGGGGCTGGAGCACAGATACGCAGTATTTT
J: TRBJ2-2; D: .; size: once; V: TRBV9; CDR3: CASSVVDTGTGELFF; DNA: TGTGCCAGCAGCGTAGTGGACACCGGGACCGGGGAGCTGTTTTTT
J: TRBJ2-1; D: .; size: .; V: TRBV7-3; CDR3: CASSLPAVNEQFF; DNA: TGTGCCAGCAGCTTACCAGCGGTCAATGAGCAGTTCTTC
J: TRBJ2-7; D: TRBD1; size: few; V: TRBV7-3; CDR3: CASSSGQPGSYEQYF; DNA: TGTGCCAGCAGCTCGGGACAGCCCGGCTCCTACGAGCAGTACTTC
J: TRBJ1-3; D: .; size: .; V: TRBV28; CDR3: CASSQLESRGNTIYF; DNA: TGTGCCAGCAGTCAACTGGAGAGCCGCGGAAACACCATATATTTT
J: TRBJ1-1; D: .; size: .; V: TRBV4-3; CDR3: CASSQGRRLNTEAFF; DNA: TGCGCCAGCAGCCAGGGCAGACGGTTGAACACTGAAGCTTTCTTT
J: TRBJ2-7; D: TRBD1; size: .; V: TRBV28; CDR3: CASRGGTGASYEQYF; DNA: TGTGCCAGCAGAGGGGGGACAGGGGCCTCCTACGAGCAGTACTTC
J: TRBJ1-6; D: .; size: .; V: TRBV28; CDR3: CASSLEGGNNSPLHF; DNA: TGTGCCAGCAGTTTAGAAGGGGGAAACAATTCACCCCTCCACTTT
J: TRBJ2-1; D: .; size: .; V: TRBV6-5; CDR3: CASSPPFHEQFF; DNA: TGTGCCAGCAGCCCTCCGTTTCATGAGCAGTTCTTC
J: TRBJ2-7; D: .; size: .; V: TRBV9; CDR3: CASSGPPTYEQYF; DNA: TGTGCCTCGAGCGGACCACCAACCTACGAGCAGTACTTC
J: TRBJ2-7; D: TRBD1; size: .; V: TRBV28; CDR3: CASSQDRAAYEQYF; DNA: TGTGCCAGCAGCCAGGACAGGGCAGCCTACGAGCAGTACTTC
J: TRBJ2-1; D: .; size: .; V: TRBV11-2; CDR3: CASSPIGRRLSNEQFF; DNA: TGTGCCAGCAGCCCCATAGGCCGGAGACTCTCGAATGAGCAGTTCTTC
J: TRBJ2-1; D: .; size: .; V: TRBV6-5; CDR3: CASSYGRRHLDEQFF; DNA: TGTGCCAGCAGTTACGGGCGTAGACACTTGGATGAGCAGTTCTTC
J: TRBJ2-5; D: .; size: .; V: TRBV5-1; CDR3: CASCEMGSQETQYF; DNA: TGCGCCAGCTGTGAAATGGGCAGCCAAGAGACCCAGTACTTC
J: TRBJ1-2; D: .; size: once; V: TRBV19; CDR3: CASSIGRDYGYTF; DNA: TGTGCCAGTAGTATAGGCAGGGACTATGGCTACACCTTC
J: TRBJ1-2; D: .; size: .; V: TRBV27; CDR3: CASSFSPGWDGYTF; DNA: TGTGCCAGCAGTTTTTCACCAGGGTGGGATGGCTACACCTTC
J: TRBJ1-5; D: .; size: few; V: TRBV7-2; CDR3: CASSLFREGQPQHF; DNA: TGTGCCAGCAGCTTATTTCGGGAGGGTCAGCCCCAGCATTTT
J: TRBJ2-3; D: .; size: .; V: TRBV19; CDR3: CASGRQASWTDTQYF; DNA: TGTGCCAGCGGACGACAGGCCAGTTGGACAGATACGCAGTATTTT
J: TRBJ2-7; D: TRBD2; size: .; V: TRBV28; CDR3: CASSSGGYEQYF; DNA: TGTGCCAGCAGTTCCGGGGGGTACGAGCAGTACTTC
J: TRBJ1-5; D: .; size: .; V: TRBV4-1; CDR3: CASSQETAYSNQPQHF; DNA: TGCGCCAGCAGCCAAGAGACAGCTTATAGCAATCAGCCCCAGCATTTT
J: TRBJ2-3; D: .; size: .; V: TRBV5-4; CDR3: CASSLGGISTDTQYF; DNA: TGTGCCAGCAGCTTGGGAGGGATTAGCACAGATACGCAGTATTTT
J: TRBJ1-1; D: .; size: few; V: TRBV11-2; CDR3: CASSLGASLNTEAFF; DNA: TGTGCCAGCAGCTTAGGCGCAAGTCTGAACACTGAAGCTTTCTTT
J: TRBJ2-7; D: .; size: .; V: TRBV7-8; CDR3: CASSLVPTAYEQYF; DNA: TGTGCCAGCAGCTTAGTTCCCACTGCGTACGAGCAGTACTTC
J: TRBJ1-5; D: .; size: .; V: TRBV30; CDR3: CAWSSRTTGTRAQPQHF; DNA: TGTGCCTGGAGTTCCCGAACGACGGGGACTCGTGCTCAGCCCCAGCATTTT